Listed below are T cell receptor beta chains from one sample, sequenced in a study of CD8 T cells in ankylosing spondylitis. MiXCR, run by TCRdb on the 5' RACE reads, gives a single entry per CDR3 protein. The sample contains 200,000 to 300,000 distinct CDR3 sequences, 8% to 11% of which appear only once. The sequenced material came from blood, either unsorted or a sorted T cell fraction (not recorded which). The origin of the receptors is a male donor with ankylosing spondylitis or in good health (not recorded which). Each CDR3 is given with its conserved first and last residue. D genes are given only for firm matches. Not every row has a clone size; where given, it reads once, few, many or a size class.

CDR3aa | CDR3nt | len | v_gene | abundance | d_gene | j_gene
CATSRVAGVKYNEQFF | TGTGCCACCAGCAGAGTAGCGGGGGTTAAATACAATGAGCAGTTCTTC | 16 | TRBV15 | many | TRBD2 | TRBJ2-1
CSAARRNTQYF | TGCAGTGCGGCCCGGCGGAATACGCAGTATTTT | 11 | TRBV20-1 | many | NA | TRBJ2-3
CASSPAGGLEGTEAFF | TGTGCCAGCAGCCCAGCAGGGGGCTTAGAGGGCACTGAAGCTTTCTTT | 16 | TRBV7-2 | NA | TRBD1 | TRBJ1-1
CASSWGINEQFF | TGTGCCAGCAGCTGGGGGATCAATGAGCAGTTCTTC | 12 | TRBV5-4 | many | NA | TRBJ2-1
CASSLAQGGPNEQFF | TGTGCCAGCAGCTTAGCCCAGGGAGGGCCCAATGAGCAGTTCTTC | 15 | TRBV7-9 | few | TRBD2 | TRBJ2-1
CASSWTSGRAGGELFF | TGCGCCAGCAGCTGGACTAGCGGGCGAGCTGGCGGGGAGCTGTTTTTT | 16 | TRBV5-1 | many | TRBD2 | TRBJ2-2
CSAEWGLPQNEQYF | TGCAGCGCTGAATGGGGACTTCCCCAGAACGAGCAGTACTTC | 14 | TRBV29-1 | NA | NA | TRBJ2-7
CASSLDSGVMNEQFF | TGTGCCAGCAGCTTAGATTCGGGAGTGATGAATGAGCAGTTCTTC | 15 | TRBV11-2 | few | NA | TRBJ2-1
CSVEAANTEAFF | TGCAGCGTTGAGGCAGCGAACACTGAAGCTTTCTTT | 12 | TRBV29-1 | many | NA | TRBJ1-1
CASKGQGARGVTEAFF | TGTGCCAGCAAGGGACAGGGGGCAAGAGGGGTCACTGAAGCTTTCTTT | 16 | TRBV6-1 | many | TRBD1 | TRBJ1-1
CATSREWGVFTDTQYF | TGTGCCACCAGCAGAGAATGGGGTGTGTTCACAGATACGCAGTATTTT | 16 | TRBV15 | many | NA | TRBJ2-3
CASSLEVGGTDTQYF | TGCGCCAGCAGCTTGGAAGTGGGGGGCACAGATACGCAGTATTTT | 15 | TRBV5-1 | many | NA | TRBJ2-3
CASSPRGSSYNSPLHF | TGTGCCAGCAGCCCTAGAGGAAGCTCCTATAATTCACCCCTCCACTTT | 16 | TRBV12-3/TRBV12-4 | NA | NA | TRBJ1-6
CASSLSGLGWFF | TGTGCCAGCAGTCTGTCGGGACTCGGATGGTTCTTC | 12 | TRBV27 | many | NA | TRBJ2-1
CATSRAWGTGMETQYF | TGTGCCACCAGCAGAGCGTGGGGGACAGGGATGGAGACCCAGTACTTC | 16 | TRBV15 | many | TRBD1 | TRBJ2-5
CSASRTSGETQYF | TGCAGTGCCTCGAGGACTAGCGGGGAGACCCAGTACTTC | 13 | TRBV20-1 | many | TRBD2 | TRBJ2-5
CASSLASRVGEQYF | TGTGCCAGCAGTTTAGCGAGCAGGGTGGGCGAGCAGTACTTC | 14 | TRBV12-3/TRBV12-4 | many | NA | TRBJ2-7
CASSTPRQGEAFF | TGTGCCAGCAGCACCCCCCGACAGGGAGAAGCTTTCTTT | 13 | TRBV14 | NA | TRBD1 | TRBJ1-1
CASSQVWGRGGNEQFF | TGCGCCAGCAGCCAAGTTTGGGGCAGGGGGGGCAATGAGCAGTTCTTC | 16 | TRBV4-1 | NA | NA | TRBJ2-1
CASGSIDRVYGYTF | TGTGCTAGTGGTTCAATTGACAGGGTCTATGGCTACACCTTC | 14 | TRBV12-5 | many | TRBD1 | TRBJ1-2
CAWSVLSGGSYNEQFF | TGTGCCTGGAGTGTATTGTCGGGGGGGTCCTACAATGAGCAGTTCTTC | 16 | TRBV30 | NA | TRBD2 | TRBJ2-1
CAWSVLGSRTTGELFF | TGTGCCTGGAGTGTACTAGGGTCGAGGACTACCGGGGAGCTGTTTTTT | 16 | TRBV30 | many | NA | TRBJ2-2
CASSPYRESSYNEQFF | TGTGCCAGCAGCCCCTACAGGGAGAGCTCCTACAATGAGCAGTTCTTC | 16 | TRBV7-9 | few | NA | TRBJ2-1
CASSLGLAGVNEQFF | TGCGCCAGCAGCTTGGGACTAGCGGGGGTCAATGAGCAGTTCTTC | 15 | TRBV5-1 | many | TRBD2 | TRBJ2-1
CASRSASGRTDTQYF | TGCGCCAGCAGGTCAGCTAGCGGGAGGACAGATACGCAGTATTTT | 15 | TRBV5-1 | many | TRBD2 | TRBJ2-3
CSARIVGEREGYTF | TGCAGTGCTAGAATCGTAGGGGAGAGGGAGGGCTACACCTTC | 14 | TRBV20-1 | many | NA | TRBJ1-2
CSARDAGPATNEKLFF | TGCAGTGCTAGAGACGCGGGGCCAGCAACTAATGAAAAACTGTTTTTT | 16 | TRBV20-1 | NA | NA | TRBJ1-4
CASSYRQGKTEAFF | TGTGCCAGCAGTTACCGGCAGGGGAAGACTGAAGCTTTCTTT | 14 | TRBV6-5 | many | NA | TRBJ1-1
CASSYTGDSNQPQHF | TGCGCCAGCAGCTACACAGGGGACAGCAATCAGCCCCAGCATTTT | 15 | TRBV5-1 | many | TRBD1 | TRBJ1-5
CASSNPSSGSSYNEQFF | TGTGCCAGCTCCAACCCCTCTAGCGGAAGCTCCTACAATGAGCAGTTCTTC | 17 | TRBV7-9 | NA | TRBD2 | TRBJ2-1
CASSAGGGRDTEAFF | TGTGCCAGCAGCGCCGGGGGGGGGAGGGACACTGAAGCTTTCTTT | 15 | TRBV5-4 | many | NA | TRBJ1-1
CASSPPGRGTGELFF | TGTGCCAGCAGCCCCCCGGGTAGGGGGACCGGGGAGCTGTTTTTT | 15 | TRBV9 | many | NA | TRBJ2-2
CASSPASGSDNEPNEQFF | TGTGCCAGCTCACCCGCTTCGGGATCTGATAACGAGCCCAATGAGCAGTTCTTC | 18 | TRBV18 | few | NA | TRBJ2-1
CASSTATITGELFF | TGTGCCAGTAGTACGGCCACTATAACCGGGGAGCTGTTTTTT | 14 | TRBV19 | many | NA | TRBJ2-2
CASSPFPGQGKGYTF | TGCGCCAGCAGCCCATTCCCGGGACAGGGTAAGGGCTACACCTTC | 15 | TRBV5-1 | many | TRBD1 | TRBJ1-2
CASSIAPKETQYF | TGTGCCAGCAGCATAGCTCCCAAAGAGACCCAGTACTTC | 13 | TRBV7-9 | NA | NA | TRBJ2-5
CASSLGVGGYTF | TGTGCCAGCAGTTTAGGGGTTGGTGGCTACACCTTC | 12 | TRBV12-3/TRBV12-4 | many | NA | TRBJ1-2
CASSHTSGGADEQFF | TGCGCCAGCAGCCATACTAGCGGGGGGGCTGATGAGCAGTTCTTC | 15 | TRBV5-1 | few | TRBD2 | TRBJ2-1
CASSSDSFVSGEKLFF | TGTGCCAGCAGTAGCGACAGTTTCGTCTCGGGTGAAAAACTGTTTTTT | 16 | TRBV6-4 | many | NA | TRBJ1-4
CATSSRGLETQYF | TGTGCCACCAGCTCCAGGGGGCTGGAGACCCAGTACTTC | 13 | TRBV15 | many | TRBD1 | TRBJ2-5
CASSPGDGRGKQYF | TGTGCCAGCAGCCCGGGGGACGGCCGCGGGAAGCAGTACTTC | 14 | TRBV7-2 | few | NA | TRBJ2-7
CSARADRDEAFF | TGCAGTGCTAGAGCCGACCGAGATGAAGCTTTCTTT | 12 | TRBV20-1 | many | NA | TRBJ1-1
CASSPSIFDEQFF | TGTGCCAGCTCACCCTCCATTTTCGATGAGCAGTTCTTC | 13 | TRBV18 | NA | NA | TRBJ2-1
CASSNKQGFSANEQFF | TGTGCCAGCAGTAACAAACAGGGCTTTAGTGCCAATGAGCAGTTCTTC | 16 | TRBV12-3/TRBV12-4 | many | NA | TRBJ2-1
CASSEISTDTQYF | TGTGCCAGCAGTGAAATTAGCACAGATACGCAGTATTTT | 13 | TRBV6-1 | many | NA | TRBJ2-3
CASRDTAPETQYF | TGCGCCAGCAGGGACACGGCCCCAGAGACCCAGTACTTC | 13 | TRBV5-1 | many | NA | TRBJ2-5
CSVVAETYEQYF | TGCAGCGTTGTAGCTGAAACTTACGAGCAGTACTTC | 12 | TRBV29-1 | few | NA | TRBJ2-7
CVSSQIPGNEQFF | TGTGTCAGCAGCCAGATTCCGGGGAATGAGCAGTTCTTC | 13 | TRBV14 | NA | NA | TRBJ2-1
CSVEFHGSTDTQYF | TGCAGCGTTGAATTTCACGGGAGCACAGATACGCAGTATTTT | 14 | TRBV29-1 | NA | NA | TRBJ2-3
CASDPEGGSTDTQYF | TGTGCCAGCGACCCCGAGGGGGGGTCCACAGATACGCAGTATTTT | 15 | TRBV27 | many | NA | TRBJ2-3
CSARGQGFNEQYF | TGCAGTGCTAGAGGACAGGGTTTCAACGAGCAGTACTTC | 13 | TRBV20-1 | many | TRBD1 | TRBJ2-7
CASAEVGENTGELFF | TGTGCCAGCGCCGAGGTCGGAGAGAACACCGGGGAGCTGTTTTTT | 15 | TRBV19 | many | NA | TRBJ2-2
CASSVLGGGKTEAFF | TGTGCCAGCAGCGTCCTTGGGGGAGGAAAGACTGAAGCTTTCTTT | 15 | TRBV9 | many | NA | TRBJ1-1
CASSENRGANTDTQYF | TGTGCCAGCAGTGAAAACCGGGGGGCCAACACAGATACGCAGTATTTT | 16 | TRBV2 | NA | NA | TRBJ2-3
CAWSVRGLDEQYF | TGTGCCTGGAGTGTACGGGGCCTGGACGAGCAGTACTTC | 13 | TRBV30 | many | NA | TRBJ2-7
CASTLIGDTQYF | TGCGCCAGCACCCTAATAGGAGATACGCAGTATTTT | 12 | TRBV5-1 | many | NA | TRBJ2-3
CASSATLVARGQDYGYTF | TGTGCCAGCAGTGCCACCCTGGTCGCAAGGGGGCAGGACTATGGCTACACCTTC | 18 | TRBV2 | many | TRBD1 | TRBJ1-2